Reported below is one T cell receptor (beta chain). What it binds is unknown. The protocol was immunoSEQ multiplex PCR, while the TCRdb copy is restricted to in-frame clones and leaves out a portion. The sample records about 80,000 clones, around 91% being singletons. These data originate in a study of brain T cells in children with intractable seizures. Germline CDR1 reads LGHDT; CDR2 reads YNNKEL (reference sequence). This CDR3 is 16 amino acids long. Trimming took 5 bases from V and 5 from J, leaving 18 bases between them. Study-wide results and caveats: Patients' HCMV serostatus was unknown; virus specificity rests on CDR3 similarity alone.

This rearrangement joins TRBV3-1 (or the pseudogene TRBV3-2) to TRBJ1-4, with a weak D call TRBD1 (5 bases). This receptor was obtained from a girl aged 2-10 years with Rasmussen encephalitis and intractable seizures. This sample comprised peripheral blood, obtained at surgery. The CDR3 DNA is TGTGCCAGCAGCTCCCGACCCGGGACTATAAATGAAAAACTGTTTTTT. This codes for CASSSRPGTINEKLFF.